What follows describes a single T cell receptor beta chain. CDR3 length: 14 amino acids. CDR1 and CDR2 from the germline V gene are LNHDA and SQIVND (reference sequence). V trimming: 4 bases; J trimming: 5 bases; junction bases outside the gene matches: 2. This sample was included in a study of T cell changes during pregnancy in multiple sclerosis. The protocol was immunoSEQ multiplex PCR, while the TCRdb copy is restricted to in-frame clones and leaves out a portion. The repertoire has around 85,000 clones, 90% to 95% of them found once; the top ten carry roughly 3.5%. The receptor comes from a female donor in good health, serving as a control in a pregnancy study. Some clones in this sample may be carry-over from other donors' samples. Specimen: PBMCs, collected in the first trimester of pregnancy. The V and J genes are TRBV19 and TRBJ1-6; 7 nucleotides line up with TRBD1. The CDR3 loop reads CASSRQGDNSPLHF. CDR3 in DNA: TGTGCCAGTAGTAGACAGGGAGATAATTCACCCCTCCACTTT. The full variable domain, completed using reference TRBV19 and TRBJ1-6, is DGGITQSPKYLFRKEGQNVTLSCEQNLNHDAMYWYRQDPGQGLRLIYYSQIVNDFQKGDIAEGYSVSREKKESFPLTVTSAQKNPTAFYLCASSRQGDNSPLHFGNGTRLTVT.